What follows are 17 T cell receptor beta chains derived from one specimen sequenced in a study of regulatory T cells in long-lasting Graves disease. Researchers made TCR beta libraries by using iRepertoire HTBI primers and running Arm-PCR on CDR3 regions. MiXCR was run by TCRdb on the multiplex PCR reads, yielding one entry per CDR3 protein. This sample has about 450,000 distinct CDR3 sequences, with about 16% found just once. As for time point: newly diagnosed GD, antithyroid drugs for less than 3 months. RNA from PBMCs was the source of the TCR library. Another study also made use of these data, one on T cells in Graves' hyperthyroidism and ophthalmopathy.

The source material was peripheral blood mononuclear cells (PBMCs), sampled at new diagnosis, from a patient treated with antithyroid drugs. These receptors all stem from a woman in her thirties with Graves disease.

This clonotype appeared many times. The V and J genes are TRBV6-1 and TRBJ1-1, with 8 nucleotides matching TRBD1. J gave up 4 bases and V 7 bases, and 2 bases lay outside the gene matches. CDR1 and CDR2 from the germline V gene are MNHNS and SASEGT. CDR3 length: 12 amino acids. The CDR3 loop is CASMTGATEAFF. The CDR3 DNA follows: TGTGCCAGCATGACAGGGGCCACTGAAGCTTTCTTT.

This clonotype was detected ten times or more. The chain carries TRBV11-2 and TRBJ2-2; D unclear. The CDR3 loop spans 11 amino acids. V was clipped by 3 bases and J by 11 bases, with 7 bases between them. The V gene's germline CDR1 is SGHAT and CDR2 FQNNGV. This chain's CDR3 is CASSLVKELFF. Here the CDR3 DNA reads TGTGCCAGCAGCTTGGTAAAAGAGCTGTTTTTT.

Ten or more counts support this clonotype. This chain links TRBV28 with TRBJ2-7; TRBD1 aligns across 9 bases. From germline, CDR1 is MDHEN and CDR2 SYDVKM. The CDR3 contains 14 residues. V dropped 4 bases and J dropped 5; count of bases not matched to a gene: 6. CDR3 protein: CASSYRGRSDEQYF. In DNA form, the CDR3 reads TGTGCCAGCAGTTACAGGGGGCGCTCAGACGAGCAGTACTTC.

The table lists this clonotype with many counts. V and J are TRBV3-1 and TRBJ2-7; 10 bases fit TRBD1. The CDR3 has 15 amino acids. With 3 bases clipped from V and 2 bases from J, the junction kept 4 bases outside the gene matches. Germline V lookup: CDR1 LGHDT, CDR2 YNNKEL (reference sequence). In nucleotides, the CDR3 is TGTGCCAGCAGCCACGGACAGGGGGGTCCCTACGAGCAGTACTTC. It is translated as CASSHGQGGPYEQYF.

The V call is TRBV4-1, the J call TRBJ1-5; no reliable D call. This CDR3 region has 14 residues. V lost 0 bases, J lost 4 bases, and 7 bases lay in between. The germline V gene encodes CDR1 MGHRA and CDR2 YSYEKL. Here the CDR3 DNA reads TGCGCCAGCAGCCAAGATTATCTGAATCAGCCCCAGCATTTT. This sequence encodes CASSQDYLNQPQHF.

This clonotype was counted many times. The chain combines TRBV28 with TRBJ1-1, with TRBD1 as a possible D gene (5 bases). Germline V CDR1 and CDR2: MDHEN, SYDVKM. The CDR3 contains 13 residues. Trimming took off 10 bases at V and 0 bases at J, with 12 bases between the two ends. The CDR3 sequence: CATSGSMNTEAFF. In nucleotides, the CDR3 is TGTGCCACTTCAGGGTCCATGAACACTGAAGCTTTCTTT.

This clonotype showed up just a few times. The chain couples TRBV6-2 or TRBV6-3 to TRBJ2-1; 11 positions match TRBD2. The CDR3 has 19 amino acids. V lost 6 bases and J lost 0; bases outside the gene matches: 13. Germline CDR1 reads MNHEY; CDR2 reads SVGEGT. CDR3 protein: CASRWRASGRSSSYNEQFF. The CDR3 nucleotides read TGTGCCAGCAGGTGGAGGGCTAGCGGGAGGAGTTCCTCCTACAATGAGCAGTTCTTC.

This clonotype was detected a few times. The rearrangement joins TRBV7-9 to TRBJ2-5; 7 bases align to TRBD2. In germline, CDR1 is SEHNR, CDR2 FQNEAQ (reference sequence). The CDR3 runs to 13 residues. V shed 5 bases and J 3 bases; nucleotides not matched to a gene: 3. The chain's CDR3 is CASSPGLEETQYF. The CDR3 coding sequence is TGTGCCAGCAGCCCTGGACTAGAAGAGACCCAGTACTTC.

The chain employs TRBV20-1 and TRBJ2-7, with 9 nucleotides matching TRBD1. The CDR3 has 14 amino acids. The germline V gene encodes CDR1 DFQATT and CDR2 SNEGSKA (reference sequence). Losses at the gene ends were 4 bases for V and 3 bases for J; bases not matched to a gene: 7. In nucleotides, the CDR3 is TGCAGTGCTATAGGCGGGACAGGGATCTACGAGCAGTACTTC. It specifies CSAIGGTGIYEQYF.

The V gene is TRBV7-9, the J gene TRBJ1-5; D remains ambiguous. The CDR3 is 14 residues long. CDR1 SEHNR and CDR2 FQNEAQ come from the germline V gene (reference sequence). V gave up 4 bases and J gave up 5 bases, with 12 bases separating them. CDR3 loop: CASSSRGVDQPQHF. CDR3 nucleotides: TGTGCCAGCAGCTCCCGAGGAGTCGATCAGCCCCAGCATTTT.

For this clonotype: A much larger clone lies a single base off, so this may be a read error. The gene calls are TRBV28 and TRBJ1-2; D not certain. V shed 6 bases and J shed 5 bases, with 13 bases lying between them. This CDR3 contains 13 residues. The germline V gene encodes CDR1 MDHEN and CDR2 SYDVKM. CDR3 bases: TGTGCCAGCAGGTACCAAAATTCTTATGGCTACACCTTC. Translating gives CASRYQNSYGYTF.

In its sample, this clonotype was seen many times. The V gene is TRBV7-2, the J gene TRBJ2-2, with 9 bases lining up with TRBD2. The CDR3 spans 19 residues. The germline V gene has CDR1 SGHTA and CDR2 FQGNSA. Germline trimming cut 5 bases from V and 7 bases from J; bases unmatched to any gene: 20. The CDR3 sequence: CASSPRPARVAGVVGELFF. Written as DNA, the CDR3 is TGTGCCAGCAGCCCGCGCCCCGCCCGAGTAGCGGGAGTGGTCGGGGAGCTGTTTTTT.

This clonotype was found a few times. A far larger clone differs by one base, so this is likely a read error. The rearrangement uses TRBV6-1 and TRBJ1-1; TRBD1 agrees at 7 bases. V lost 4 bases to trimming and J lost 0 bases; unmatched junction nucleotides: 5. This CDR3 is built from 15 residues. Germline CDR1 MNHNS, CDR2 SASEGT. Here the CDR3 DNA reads TGTGCCAGCAGTGCCAGACAGGGCATGAACACTGAAGCTTTCTTT. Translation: CASSARQGMNTEAFF.

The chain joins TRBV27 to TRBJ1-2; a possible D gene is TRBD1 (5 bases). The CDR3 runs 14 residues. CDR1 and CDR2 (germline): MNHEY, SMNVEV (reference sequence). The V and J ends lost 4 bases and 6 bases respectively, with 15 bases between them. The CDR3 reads CASSYDGGGHGYTF. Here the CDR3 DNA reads TGTGCCAGCAGTTACGATGGGGGAGGACATGGCTACACCTTC.

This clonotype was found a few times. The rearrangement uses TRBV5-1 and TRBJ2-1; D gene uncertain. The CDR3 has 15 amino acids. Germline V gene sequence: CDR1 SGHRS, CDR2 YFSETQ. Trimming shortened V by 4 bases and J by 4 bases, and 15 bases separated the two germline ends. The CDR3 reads CASSPERPPYNEQFF. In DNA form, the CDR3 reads TGCGCCAGCAGCCCAGAGCGACCTCCATACAATGAGCAGTTCTTC.

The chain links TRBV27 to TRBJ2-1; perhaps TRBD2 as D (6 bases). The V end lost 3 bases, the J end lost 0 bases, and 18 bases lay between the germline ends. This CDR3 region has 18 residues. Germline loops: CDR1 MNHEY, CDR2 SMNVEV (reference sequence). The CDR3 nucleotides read TGTGCCAGCAGTTTCGAGGGAGCGGGCCGAATCTCCTACAATGAGCAGTTCTTC. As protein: CASSFEGAGRISYNEQFF.

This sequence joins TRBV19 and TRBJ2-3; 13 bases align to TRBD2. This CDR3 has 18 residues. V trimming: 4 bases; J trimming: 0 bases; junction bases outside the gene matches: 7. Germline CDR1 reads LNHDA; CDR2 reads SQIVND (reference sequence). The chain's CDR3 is CASSRGTSGNPSTDTQYF. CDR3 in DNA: TGTGCCAGTAGTAGGGGGACTAGCGGGAACCCTAGCACAGATACGCAGTATTTT.